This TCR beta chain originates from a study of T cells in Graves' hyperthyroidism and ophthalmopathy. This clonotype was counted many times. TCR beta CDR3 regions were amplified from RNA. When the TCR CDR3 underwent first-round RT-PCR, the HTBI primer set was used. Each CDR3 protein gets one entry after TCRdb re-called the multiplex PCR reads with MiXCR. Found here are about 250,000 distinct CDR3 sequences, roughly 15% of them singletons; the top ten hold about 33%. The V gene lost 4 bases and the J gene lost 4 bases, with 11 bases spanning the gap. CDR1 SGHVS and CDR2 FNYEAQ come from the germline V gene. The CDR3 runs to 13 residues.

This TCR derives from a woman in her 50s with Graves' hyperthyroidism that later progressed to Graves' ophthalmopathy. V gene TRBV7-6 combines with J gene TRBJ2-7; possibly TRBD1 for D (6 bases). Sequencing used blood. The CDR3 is CASSSDSSYEQYF. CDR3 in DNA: TGTGCCAGCAGCTCGGACAGTTCTTACGAGCAGTACTTC. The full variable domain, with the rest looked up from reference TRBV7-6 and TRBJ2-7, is GAGVSQSPRYKVTKRGQDVALRCDPISGHVSLYWYRQALGQGPEFLTYFNYEAQQDKSGLPNDRFSAERPEGSISTLTIQRTEQRDSAMYRCASSSDSSYEQYFGPGTRLTVT.